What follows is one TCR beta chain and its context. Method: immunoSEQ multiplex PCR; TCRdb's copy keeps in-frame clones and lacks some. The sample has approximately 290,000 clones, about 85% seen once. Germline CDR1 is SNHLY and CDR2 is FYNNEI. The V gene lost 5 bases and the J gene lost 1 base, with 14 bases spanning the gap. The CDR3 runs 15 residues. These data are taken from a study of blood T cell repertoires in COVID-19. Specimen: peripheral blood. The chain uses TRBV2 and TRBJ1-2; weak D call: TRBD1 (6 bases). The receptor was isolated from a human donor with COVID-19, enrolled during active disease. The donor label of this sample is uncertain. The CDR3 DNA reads TGTGCCAGCAGTTTGGACAGCGCCATTAACTATGGCTACACCTTC. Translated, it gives CASSLDSAINYGYTF.